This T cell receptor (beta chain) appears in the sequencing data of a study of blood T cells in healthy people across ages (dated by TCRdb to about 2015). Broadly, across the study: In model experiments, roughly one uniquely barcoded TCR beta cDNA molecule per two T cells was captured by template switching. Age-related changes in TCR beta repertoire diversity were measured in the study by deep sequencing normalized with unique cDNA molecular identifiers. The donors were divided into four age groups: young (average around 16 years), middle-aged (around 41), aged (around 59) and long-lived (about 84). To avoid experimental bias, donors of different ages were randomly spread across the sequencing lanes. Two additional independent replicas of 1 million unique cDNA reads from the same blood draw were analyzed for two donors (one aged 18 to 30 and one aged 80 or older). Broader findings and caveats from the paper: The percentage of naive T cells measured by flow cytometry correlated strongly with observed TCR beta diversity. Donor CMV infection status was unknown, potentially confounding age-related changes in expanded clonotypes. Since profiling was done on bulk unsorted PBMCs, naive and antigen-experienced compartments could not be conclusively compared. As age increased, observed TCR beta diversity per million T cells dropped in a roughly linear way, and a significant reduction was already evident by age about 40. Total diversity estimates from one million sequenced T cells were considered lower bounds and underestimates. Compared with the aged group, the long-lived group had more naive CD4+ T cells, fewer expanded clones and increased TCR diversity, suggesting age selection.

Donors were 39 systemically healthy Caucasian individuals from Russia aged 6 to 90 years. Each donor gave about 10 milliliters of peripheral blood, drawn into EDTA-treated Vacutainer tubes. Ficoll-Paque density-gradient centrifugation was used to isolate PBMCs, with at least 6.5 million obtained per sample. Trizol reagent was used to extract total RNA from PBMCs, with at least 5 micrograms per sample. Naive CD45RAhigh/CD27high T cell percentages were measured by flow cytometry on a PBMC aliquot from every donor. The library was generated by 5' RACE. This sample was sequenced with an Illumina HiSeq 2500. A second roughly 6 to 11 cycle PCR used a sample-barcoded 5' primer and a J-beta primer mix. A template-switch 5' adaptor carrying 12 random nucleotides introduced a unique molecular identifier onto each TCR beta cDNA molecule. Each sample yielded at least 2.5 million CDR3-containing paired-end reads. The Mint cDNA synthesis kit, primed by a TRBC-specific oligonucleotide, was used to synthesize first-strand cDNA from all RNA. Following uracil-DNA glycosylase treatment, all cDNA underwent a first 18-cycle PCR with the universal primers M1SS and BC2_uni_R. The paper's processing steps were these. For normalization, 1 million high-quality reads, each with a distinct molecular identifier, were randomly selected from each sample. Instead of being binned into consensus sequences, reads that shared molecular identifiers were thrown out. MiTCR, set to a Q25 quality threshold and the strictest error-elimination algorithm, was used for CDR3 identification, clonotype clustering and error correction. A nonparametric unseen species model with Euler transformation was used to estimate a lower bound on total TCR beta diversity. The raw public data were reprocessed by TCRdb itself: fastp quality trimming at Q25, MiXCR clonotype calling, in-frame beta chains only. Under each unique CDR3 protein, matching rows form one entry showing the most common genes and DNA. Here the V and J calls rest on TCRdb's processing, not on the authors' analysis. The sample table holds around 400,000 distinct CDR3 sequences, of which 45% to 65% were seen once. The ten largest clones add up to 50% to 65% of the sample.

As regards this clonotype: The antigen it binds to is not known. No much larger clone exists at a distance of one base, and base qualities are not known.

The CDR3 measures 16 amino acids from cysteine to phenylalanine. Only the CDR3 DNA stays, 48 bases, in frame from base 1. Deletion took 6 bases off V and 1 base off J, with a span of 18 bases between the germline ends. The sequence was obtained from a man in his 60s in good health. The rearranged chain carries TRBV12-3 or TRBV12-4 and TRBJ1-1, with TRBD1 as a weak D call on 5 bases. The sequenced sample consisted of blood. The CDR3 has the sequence CASSLTVGWANTEAFF. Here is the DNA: TGTGCCAGCAGCCTGACAGTAGGGTGGGCGAACACTGAAGCTTTCTTT.